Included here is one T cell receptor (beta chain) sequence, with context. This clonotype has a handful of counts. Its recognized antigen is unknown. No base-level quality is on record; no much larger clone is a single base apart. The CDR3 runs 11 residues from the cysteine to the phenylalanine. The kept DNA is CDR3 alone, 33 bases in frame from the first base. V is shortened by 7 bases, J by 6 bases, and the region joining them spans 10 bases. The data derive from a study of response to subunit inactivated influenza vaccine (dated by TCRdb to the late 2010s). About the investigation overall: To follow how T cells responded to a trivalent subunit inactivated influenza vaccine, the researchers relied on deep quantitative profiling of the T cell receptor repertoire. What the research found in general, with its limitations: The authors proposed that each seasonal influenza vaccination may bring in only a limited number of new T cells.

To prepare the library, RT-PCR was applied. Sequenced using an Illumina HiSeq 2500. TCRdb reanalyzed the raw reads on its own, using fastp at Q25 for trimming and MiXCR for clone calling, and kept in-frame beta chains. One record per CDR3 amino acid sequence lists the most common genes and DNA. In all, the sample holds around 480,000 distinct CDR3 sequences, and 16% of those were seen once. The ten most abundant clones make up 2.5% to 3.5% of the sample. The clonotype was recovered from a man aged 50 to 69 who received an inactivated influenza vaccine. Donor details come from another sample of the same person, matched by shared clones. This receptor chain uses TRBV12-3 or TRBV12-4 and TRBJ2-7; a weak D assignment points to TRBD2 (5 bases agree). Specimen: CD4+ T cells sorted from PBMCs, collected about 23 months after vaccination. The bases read TGTGCCAGCAACCGAGGAGGCGAGCAGTACTTC. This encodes CASNRGGEQYF.